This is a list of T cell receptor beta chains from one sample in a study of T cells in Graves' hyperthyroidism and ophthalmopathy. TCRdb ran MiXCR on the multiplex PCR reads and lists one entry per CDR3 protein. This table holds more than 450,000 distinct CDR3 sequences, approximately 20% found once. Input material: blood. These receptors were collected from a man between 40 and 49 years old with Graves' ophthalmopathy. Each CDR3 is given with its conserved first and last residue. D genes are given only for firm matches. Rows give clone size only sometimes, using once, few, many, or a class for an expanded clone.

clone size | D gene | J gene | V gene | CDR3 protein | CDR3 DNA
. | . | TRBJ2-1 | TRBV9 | CASSVGSPHNEQFF | TGTGCCAGCAGCGTAGGTTCCCCCCACAATGAGCAGTTCTTC
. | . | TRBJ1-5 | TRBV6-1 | CASIQGATNNQPQHF | TGTGCCAGCATACAGGGAGCTACTAACAATCAGCCCCAGCATTTT
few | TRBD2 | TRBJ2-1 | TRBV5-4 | CASSLSVGGSYNEQFF | TGTGCCAGCAGCTTGAGTGTCGGGGGGTCCTACAATGAGCAGTTCTTC
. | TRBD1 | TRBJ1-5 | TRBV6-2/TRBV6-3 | CASSSGQGRQPQHF | TGTGCCAGCAGTTCTGGACAGGGAAGACAGCCCCAGCATTTT
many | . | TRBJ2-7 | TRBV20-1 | CSAREYGNIPSYEQYF | TGCAGTGCTAGAGAGTACGGCAACATACCTTCCTACGAGCAGTACTTC
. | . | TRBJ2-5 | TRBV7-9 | CASSLWAKRGRMGETQYF | TGTGCCAGCAGCTTATGGGCGAAGAGGGGTAGGATGGGAGAGACCCAGTACTTC
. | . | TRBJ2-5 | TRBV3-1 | CASSLGTLGEETQYF | TGTGCCAGCAGCCTCGGGACCCTTGGGGAAGAGACCCAGTACTTC
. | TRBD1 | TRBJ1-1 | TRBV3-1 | CASSRGRDRGFAEAFF | TGTGCCAGCAGCCGGGGCCGGGACAGGGGATTCGCTGAAGCTTTCTTT
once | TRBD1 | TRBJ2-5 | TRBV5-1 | CASSFLFSTGGEGETQYF | TGCGCCAGCAGCTTTCTATTTTCCACAGGGGGCGAGGGAGAGACCCAGTACTTC
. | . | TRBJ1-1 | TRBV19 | CASSVGATGNTEAFF | TGTGCCAGTAGCGTAGGGGCGACAGGGAACACTGAAGCTTTCTTT
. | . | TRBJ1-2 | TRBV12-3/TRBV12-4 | CASTITPGEVGYTF | TGTGCCAGCACCATAACCCCCGGGGAGGTTGGCTACACCTTC
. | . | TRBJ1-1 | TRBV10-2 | CASSEADRQAFF | TGCGCCAGCAGTGAGGCAGATCGCCAAGCTTTCTTT
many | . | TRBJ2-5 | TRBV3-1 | CASSQDRRTQYF | TGTGCCAGCAGCCAAGATAGGAGGACCCAGTACTTC
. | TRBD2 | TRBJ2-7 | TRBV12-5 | CASGLARLAGGPNMNEQYF | TGTGCTAGTGGTTTGGCGAGACTAGCGGGAGGGCCGAACATGAATGAGCAGTACTTC
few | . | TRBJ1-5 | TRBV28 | CASSWGRKSNQPQHF | TGTGCCAGCAGTTGGGGACGGAAAAGCAATCAGCCCCAGCATTTT
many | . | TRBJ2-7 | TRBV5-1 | CASSLAQGKAYEQYF | TGCGCCAGCAGCTTGGCGCAGGGGAAAGCCTACGAGCAGTACTTC
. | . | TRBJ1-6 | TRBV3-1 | CASSRSSYNSPLHF | TGTGCCAGCAGCCGGAGCTCCTATAATTCACCCCTCCACTTT
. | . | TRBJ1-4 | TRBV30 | CAWSSAGARKLFF | TGTGCCTGGTCCTCAGCAGGGGCCCGAAAACTGTTTTTT
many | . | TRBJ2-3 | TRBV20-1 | CSARDWFRGADTQYF | TGCAGTGCTAGAGATTGGTTCCGTGGGGCCGATACGCAGTATTTT
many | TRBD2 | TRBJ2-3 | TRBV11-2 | CASSLGGGRRTDTQYF | TGTGCCAGCAGCTTAGGAGGCGGGAGAAGAACAGATACGCAGTATTTT
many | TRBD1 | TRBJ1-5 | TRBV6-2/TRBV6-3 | CASSYGTDSNQPQHF | TGTGCCAGCAGTTACGGGACAGATAGCAATCAGCCCCAGCATTTT
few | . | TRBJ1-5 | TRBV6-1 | CASSGQSNQPQHF | TGTGCCAGCAGTGGACAGAGCAATCAGCCCCAGCATTTT
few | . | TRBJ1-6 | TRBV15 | CATSTDNSNYYNSPLHF | TGTGCCACCAGCACGGACAATTCCAACTACTATAATTCACCCCTCCACTTT